This T cell receptor beta chain was recovered during a study of OX40 agonist ivuxolimab in advanced cancers. The wider study: With ivuxolimab, an agonistic anti-OX40 (CD134) antibody, patients were treated. Hepatocellular carcinoma, melanoma, renal cell or head and neck cancer was diagnosed in the dose-escalation patients. Subjects had a mean age of about 65 years, with a range of roughly 20 to 79; 82.7% were male.

TCRdb's table, derived via immunoSEQ multiplex PCR, lists solely in-frame clones and lacks some. This sample has 66,000 or so clones, with roughly 84% found just once. Between the trimmed V and J ends, which lost 0 bases and 4 bases, there was a span of 12 bases. In germline, CDR1 is SGHKS, CDR2 YYEKEE (reference sequence). The CDR3 consists of 15 residues. Findings and limits, study-wide: Mean expanded clone counts were higher in CD8+ than CD4+ T cells.

Note on this clone: Its target is unknown.

The sample here was CD4+ or CD8+ T cells sorted from blood, taken in a trial of the OX40 agonist ivuxolimab. This TCR came from an adult with an advanced solid tumor such as melanoma, head and neck, liver or kidney cancer. V and J are TRBV5-5 and TRBJ2-3; perhaps TRBD1 as D (5 bases). CDR3 nucleotide sequence: TGTGCCAGCAGCTTGGGGGTGGGCAGGGCAGATACGCAGTATTTT. Encoded protein: CASSLGVGRADTQYF.